Listed below are T cell receptor beta chains from one sample, sequenced in a study of beta chain features in type 1 diabetes. Sequencing was performed with immunoSEQ multiplex PCR; in TCRdb, only in-frame clones are kept and a portion is missing. The table shows under 950,000 clones, with roughly a sixth occurring only once. What was sequenced was naive CD4+ T cells from blood. The source of these receptors is a woman younger than 35 in good health. CDR3s include the opening cysteine and the closing phenylalanine or tryptophan. Fields, in order: clone size, V gene, D gene, J gene, CDR3 DNA, CDR3 protein. A D gene is named only where the DNA matches it firmly. Size values are once, few and many counts, or a class for expanded clones, and some rows have none.

-	TRBV10-3	TRBD2	TRBJ2-1	TGTGCCAGCAGGCTAGCGGGAGTTTATGAGCAGTTCTTC	CASRLAGVYEQFF
-	TRBV25-1	-	TRBJ2-2	TGTGCCAGCAGTGAGTTCAAGGGCGCTTCGAACACCGGGGAGCTGTTTTTT	CASSEFKGASNTGELFF
few	TRBV4-3	-	TRBJ2-5	TGCGCCAGCAGCCAAGTTGTAGGGGAGACCCAGTACTTC	CASSQVVGETQYF
few	TRBV11-2	-	TRBJ2-7	TGTGCCAGCAGCTTCCCGGGCGTGCTACGCGAGCAGTACTTC	CASSFPGVLREQYF
few	TRBV7-3	-	TRBJ1-3	TGTGCCAGCAGCTTAGCCAAGGGTGGAAACACCATATATTTT	CASSLAKGGNTIYF
-	TRBV25-1	-	TRBJ2-1	TGTGCCAGCAGTGAAGCTGGGGCAGGGGACAATGAGCAGTTCTTC	CASSEAGAGDNEQFF
few	TRBV7-2	-	TRBJ2-1	TGTGCCAGCAGCTTTTCGCGTCTTTACAATGAGCAGTTCTTC	CASSFSRLYNEQFF
-	TRBV7-2	TRBD2	TRBJ2-5	TGTGCCAGCAGCTTGGCGGGAGGGTACCAAGAGACCCAGTACTTC	CASSLAGGYQETQYF
-	TRBV27	TRBD2	TRBJ2-3	TGTGCCAGCAGTTTGTACGGGACTAGCGCCACAGATACGCAGTATTTT	CASSLYGTSATDTQYF
-	TRBV10-2	TRBD1	TRBJ2-7	TGCGCCAGCAGAGGACAGGGCGCTGATATCCAGTACTTC	CASRGQGADIQYF
-	TRBV9	-	TRBJ1-1	TGTGCCAGCAGCGCCCAGGAGGGTTGGGCGAACACTGAAGCTTTCTTT	CASSAQEGWANTEAFF
-	TRBV11-1	TRBD2	TRBJ2-7	TGTGCCAGCAGCAGGGCGGGAGTAGTAGCCTACGAGCAGTACTTC	CASSRAGVVAYEQYF
-	TRBV7-2	TRBD1	TRBJ2-2	TGTGCCAGCAGCCCACGGCCGGGACAGGATGCCGGGGAGCTGTTTTTT	CASSPRPGQDAGELFF
-	TRBV10-3	TRBD1	TRBJ2-2	TGTGCCACCAAACAGGGGACCCATACCGGGGAGCTGTTTTTT	CATKQGTHTGELFF
-	TRBV14	-	TRBJ1-1	TGTGCCAGCAGCCCCGAGTTGAACACTGAAGCTTTCTTT	CASSPELNTEAFF
-	TRBV7-2	-	TRBJ2-3	TGTGCCAGCAGCTTAGACAGAATTGCAGATACGCAGTATTTT	CASSLDRIADTQYF
-	TRBV20-1	-	TRBJ2-1	TGCAGTGCTAGTACAACCCGAGAGCAGTTCTTC	CSASTTREQFF
few	TRBV5-1	TRBD2	TRBJ2-7	TGCGCCAGCAGCTTGGGGACTAGCGGGAGAAACGAGCAGTACTTC	CASSLGTSGRNEQYF
-	TRBV4-2	-	TRBJ2-3	TGTGCCAGCAGCCAAGAGTTCGGCGGGACGAACACAGATACGCAGTATTTT	CASSQEFGGTNTDTQYF
-	TRBV29-1	TRBD2	TRBJ2-5	TGCAGCGTTCCCCGCGGGGGCCAAGAGACCCAGTACTTC	CSVPRGGQETQYF
few	TRBV25-1	TRBD1	TRBJ1-1	TGTGCCAGCAGTGGCAGCGAGGGGACAGGATTGCCTGAAGCTTTCTTT	CASSGSEGTGLPEAFF
-	TRBV5-1	-	TRBJ1-2	TGCGCCAGCAGCTGGGGCAGGGATTACGGACCCGTTCGAGGCGGCTACACCTTC	CASSWGRDYGPVRGGYTF
-	TRBV7-2	TRBD1	TRBJ1-2	TGTGCCAGCAGCTCCCGGGACAGGACTAATGGCTACACCTTC	CASSSRDRTNGYTF
-	TRBV9	-	TRBJ1-2	TGTGCCAGCAGCGTAGATGCTGGGGGGGTCTATGGCTACACCTTC	CASSVDAGGVYGYTF
-	TRBV6-5	-	TRBJ2-2	TGTGCCAGCAGTTACTCCAGACAGGCGAACACCGGGGAGCTGTTTTTT	CASSYSRQANTGELFF
few	TRBV4-3	-	TRBJ2-3	TGCGCCAGCAGCCAAGGGATAACGGGAGCTTATACAGATACGCAGTATTTT	CASSQGITGAYTDTQYF
few	TRBV7-9	-	TRBJ2-1	TGTGCCAGCAGCTTAGGAGGTAGTCGGACGGGTGAGCAGTTCTTC	CASSLGGSRTGEQFF
few	TRBV28	TRBD2	TRBJ2-3	TGTGCCAGCACCTCCCAACTAGCGGGAGGTCGCGATACGCAGTATTTT	CASTSQLAGGRDTQYF
few	TRBV7-2	TRBD1	TRBJ2-7	TGTGCCAGCAGCATCAGCCGGGACAGCTCCTACGAGCAGTACTTC	CASSISRDSSYEQYF
few	TRBV28	-	TRBJ1-5	TGTGCCAGCAGTTTACGGTCGGGTAGCAATCAGCCCCAGCATTTT	CASSLRSGSNQPQHF
-	TRBV7-9	TRBD1	TRBJ2-5	TGTGCCAGCAGCCTGACGGGACAGATACAAGAGACCCAGTACTTC	CASSLTGQIQETQYF
-	TRBV18	-	TRBJ2-1	TGTGCCAGCTCACCCATGGCAGGACCCGACAATGAGCAGTTCTTC	CASSPMAGPDNEQFF
-	TRBV9	TRBD2	TRBJ2-3	TGTGCCAGCGCGGCGGGAGTCGGCACAGATACGCAGTATTTT	CASAAGVGTDTQYF
few	TRBV5-6	-	TRBJ1-2	TGTGCCAGCAGCTTGCAAGGACCGCATGGCTACACCTTC	CASSLQGPHGYTF
-	TRBV28	-	TRBJ1-3	TGTGCCAGCAGTTTGGCCAGTCTTGGAAACACCATATATTTT	CASSLASLGNTIYF
-	TRBV7-9	-	TRBJ1-2	TGTGCCAGCAGCCGAAGGATTGGCTACACCTTC	CASSRRIGYTF
few	TRBV7-2	-	TRBJ2-3	TGTGCCAGCAGCTTAGGAGGCGGGAACCCACCCAGAGATACGCAGTATTTT	CASSLGGGNPPRDTQYF
-	TRBV9	-	TRBJ2-5	TGTGCCAGCAGCGAATCAATCGATACAGGGTTAGGTTCGAACCAAGAGACCCAGTACTTC	CASSESIDTGLGSNQETQYF
few	TRBV19	TRBD2	TRBJ2-3	TGTGCCAGTATGCTACGGGAGGACACAGATACGCAGTATTTT	CASMLREDTDTQYF
few	TRBV7-2	TRBD2	TRBJ2-7	TGTGCCAGCAGCCTCCTTGGACTAGCGCACTACGAGCAGTACTTC	CASSLLGLAHYEQYF
-	TRBV25-1	-	TRBJ2-1	TGTGCCAGCAGTGAATCTGCAACCTACAATGAGCAGTTCTTC	CASSESATYNEQFF
-	TRBV2	-	TRBJ2-1	TGTGCCAGCAGAAATGAAAAACGGGGCGGTGAGCAGTTCTTC	CASRNEKRGGEQFF
-	TRBV7-7	TRBD2	TRBJ2-1	TGTGCTAGCAGCCCGACTAGCGGGAGCTACAATGAGCAGTTCTTC	CASSPTSGSYNEQFF
-	TRBV28	TRBD2	TRBJ2-3	TGTGCCACTAGCGGCGGCACAGATACGCAGTATTTT	CATSGGTDTQYF
few	TRBV28	-	TRBJ2-1	TGTGCCAGCAGTTTCGGGGGTCCTATTTACAATGAGCAGTTCTTC	CASSFGGPIYNEQFF
once	TRBV6-1	TRBD2	TRBJ2-5	TGTGCCAGCAGTGAAGTTAGGGAGGGTACAGAGACCCAGTACTTC	CASSEVREGTETQYF
few	TRBV6-6	-	TRBJ2-2	TGTGCCAGCAGTTACAGGGCAGGCACCGGGGAGCTGTTTTTT	CASSYRAGTGELFF
few	TRBV21-1	-	TRBJ2-1	TGTGCCAGCAGCAAAGTCCCCGGGGTGTGGGTTTACAATGAGCAGTTCTTC	CASSKVPGVWVYNEQFF
-	TRBV27	TRBD2	TRBJ2-4	TGTGCCAGCAAGGCGGGGGGGATAGCCAAAAACATTCAGTACTTC	CASKAGGIAKNIQYF